This TCR beta chain was sequenced for a study of blood T cell repertoires in COVID-19. As for the study in general: Both acute and convalescent COVID-19 samples were obtained from the United States, Italy and Spain. Sources were T cells, B-cell-depleted T cells, or PBMCs; the material itself was cDNA or gDNA.

In the original analysis: The assay estimated nucleated cells by amplifying reference gene primers. Data came from immunoSEQ multiplex PCR; TCRdb stores just in-frame clones and leaves some out. Clonal size and the V and J genes are those of that table, whereas D and trimming came from the DNA. This sample has hundreds of thousands of clones, with 70% to 90% found just once. The receptor was derived from a man aged 18 to 30 with active or convalescent COVID-19. Sequencing input: peripheral blood.

The CDR3 protein is CASSAGTGNYEQYF. In DNA, the CDR3 is TGTGCCAGCTCAGCCGGGACAGGCAACTACGAGCAGTACTTC. V is TRBV18 and J is TRBJ2-7; 8 bases are shared with TRBD1. Germline values: CDR1 KGHSH, CDR2 LQKENI. This CDR3 is built from 14 residues. Germline trimming cut 5 bases from V and 3 bases from J; bases unmatched to any gene: 6.